Presented here are 22 T cell receptor beta chains from one specimen sequenced in a study of blood T cells in healthy people across ages. Primers used in a second PCR of roughly 7 to 12 cycles were a sample-barcoded 5' primer and a J-beta primer mix. TCRdb reprocessed the 5' RACE reads with MiXCR, giving one entry per CDR3 protein. The sample lists approximately 790,000 distinct CDR3 sequences; 55% to 65% were seen once. Sequenced: blood. The receptors stem from a man aged 30 to 45 in good health.

This clonotype came up once. This chain links TRBV3-1 with TRBJ2-4; 7 bases are shared with TRBD2. The assigned J gene may be wrong: the sequence end matches TRBJ2-7 better. From germline, CDR1 is LGHDT and CDR2 YNNKEL (reference sequence). The length of the CDR3 is 15 residues. The CDR3 DNA reads TGTGCCAGCAGCCAAGAAGAAAGCGGGGCCTACGAGCAGTACTTC. This sequence encodes CASSQEESGAYEQYF.

The count of this clonotype is one. V is TRBV6-5 and J is TRBJ1-1; the D is unclear. The CDR3 spans 11 residues. V gave up 0 bases and J gave up 8 bases, with 4 bases separating them. Germline values: CDR1 MNHEY, CDR2 SVGAGI. This CDR3 reads CASSYSEEAFF. CDR3 in DNA: TGTGCCAGCAGTTACTCGGAGGAAGCTTTCTTT.

The V gene is TRBV2, the J gene TRBJ2-5, with 7 bases identical to TRBD1. The CDR3 sequence is 14 residues long. Per germline, CDR1 SNHLY and CDR2 FYNNEI. The junction had 6 bases not matched to a gene; V was cut back by 7 bases and J by 1 base. The CDR3 DNA follows: TGTGCCAGCAATCTTAGGGACAGCCAAGAGACCCAGTACTTC. This codes for CASNLRDSQETQYF.

This clonotype was detected a few times. This CDR3 reads CASWDKTYNEQFF. CDR3 DNA: TGTGCCAGCTGGGACAAAACCTACAATGAGCAGTTCTTC. The V gene is TRBV6-2 or TRBV6-3, the J gene TRBJ2-1; weak D call: TRBD1 (6 bases). Germline CDR1 and CDR2: MNHEY and SVGEGT. Trimming took 8 bases from V and 2 from J, leaving 10 bases between them. The CDR3 loop spans 13 amino acids.

The V call is TRBV12-5, the J call TRBJ2-1; 12 bases fit TRBD1. The CDR3 has 18 amino acids. V was pared by 6 bases and J by 2 bases, with 11 bases of the junction left unmatched. CDR1 and CDR2 from the germline V gene are LGHNT and FRNRAP. The CDR3 loop reads CASGPSGTGGHPYNEQFF. CDR3 sequence (DNA): TGTGCTAGTGGCCCTTCCGGGACAGGGGGCCACCCCTACAATGAGCAGTTCTTC. The full variable domain, with the rest looked up from reference TRBV12-5 and TRBJ2-1, is DARVTQTPRHKVTEMGQEVTMRCQPILGHNTVFWYRQTMMQGLELLAYFRNRAPLDDSGMPKDRFSAEMPDATLATLKIQPSEPRDSAVYFCASGPSGTGGHPYNEQFFGPGTRLTVL.

About this clonotype: Germline and junction disagree at one end, which may indicate a read error. The rearrangement uses TRBV3-1 and TRBJ2-1, with 8 bases that match TRBD2. The CDR3 spans 11 residues. From germline, CDR1 is LGHDT and CDR2 YNNKEL (reference sequence). The CDR3 spells CASNRGGKQFF. CDR3 bases: TGCGCCAGCAACCGGGGGGGGAAGCAGTTCTTC.

The chain employs TRBV14 and TRBJ1-4; D is unresolved. The germline V gene has CDR1 SGHDN and CDR2 FVKESK. The length of the CDR3 is 16 residues. The ends were cut back, 1 base at V and 0 bases at J, with 9 bases in the middle. The CDR3 DNA reads TGTGCCAGCAGCCAAGGGAGCACGGCAACTAATGAAAAACTGTTTTTT. It yields the protein CASSQGSTATNEKLFF.

This clonotype has more than one count but fewer than ten. The gene calls are TRBV12-3 or TRBV12-4 and TRBJ1-6; the D gene is possibly TRBD1 (5 bases). Trimming pared 6 bases from V and 7 bases from J, leaving 13 bases between. The CDR3 consists of 14 residues. As DNA, the CDR3 is TGTGCCAGCAGGGTCGAGGCAGGGAATTCACCCCTCCACTTT. It specifies CASRVEAGNSPLHF.

The J gene is TRBJ2-3, the V gene TRBV12-3 or TRBV12-4; D is undetermined. The CDR3 length is 12 residues. V lost 6 bases, J lost 5 bases, and 9 bases lay in between. CDR3 sequence (DNA): TGTGCCAGCAGACTGATGGGAGATACGCAGTATTTT. Its protein product is CASRLMGDTQYF.

The chain carries TRBV4-3 and TRBJ2-2; D unresolved. V gave up 1 base and J gave up 4 bases, with 7 bases separating them. This CDR3 is 14 amino acids long. Germline assignment: CDR1 LGHNA and CDR2 YSLEER. CDR3 in DNA: TGCGCCAGCAGCCAAGGCCTATCCACCGGGGAGCTGTTTTTT. Amino acids: CASSQGLSTGELFF.

The chain links TRBV12-3 or TRBV12-4 to TRBJ2-4, with D maybe TRBD2 (6 bases). The J call may be incorrect, as the DNA end agrees better with TRBJ2-5. This CDR3 comprises 13 residues. This chain's CDR3 is CASRPAGRETQYF. The CDR3 bases are TGTGCCAGCAGGCCAGCGGGCCGGGAGACCCAGTACTTC.

The sample holds one count of this clonotype. The chain combines TRBV12-3 or TRBV12-4 with TRBJ2-3; TRBD2 agrees at 7 bases. There are 14 residues in the CDR3. V lost 5 bases and J lost 4; bases outside the gene matches: 6. CDR3 in amino acids: CASSPRGLADTQYF. The CDR3 bases are TGTGCCAGCAGTCCCCGTGGACTAGCAGATACGCAGTATTTT.

This chain links TRBV5-1 with TRBJ2-1, with D perhaps matching TRBD2 (6 bases). The germline V gene has CDR1 SGHRS and CDR2 YFSETQ. This CDR3 comprises 13 residues. V was trimmed by 6 bases and J by 1 base, leaving 8 bases between them. CDR3 loop: CASNRESYNEQFF. Written as DNA, the CDR3 is TGCGCCAGCAACCGGGAGTCCTACAATGAGCAGTTCTTC.

The chain links TRBV27 to TRBJ2-4; 7 bases are a match to TRBD2. The J call is in doubt because the DNA end fits TRBJ2-7 better. This CDR3 spans 13 amino acids. The germline gives CDR1 MNHEY, CDR2 SMNVEV (reference sequence). The CDR3 protein is CASRGGSWYEQYF. The CDR3 nucleotides read TGTGCCAGCAGGGGGGGGTCGTGGTACGAGCAGTACTTC.

This clonotype has just one count. The V and J genes are TRBV7-3 and TRBJ1-2; D might be TRBD1 (6 bases). Per the germline V gene, CDR1 is SGHTA and CDR2 is FQGTGA. This CDR3 has 16 residues. V was clipped by 2 bases and J by 4 bases, with 17 bases between them. CDR3 region: CASSLRHGGRVYGYTF. The CDR3 DNA follows: TGTGCCAGCAGCTTACGGCACGGGGGCCGGGTCTATGGCTACACCTTC.

About this clonotype: A read error may produce the germline difference seen at one junction end. This chain uses TRBV6-2 or TRBV6-3 with TRBJ2-4, with 7 bases identical to TRBD1. The CDR3 length is 17 residues. Germline CDR1 MNHEY, CDR2 SVGEGT. CDR3 DNA sequence: TGTGCCATCAGTTACTCCTCGACAGGGTGGGCCAAAAACATTCAGTACTTC. The encoded protein is CAISYSSTGWAKNIQYF.

The chain combines TRBV28 with TRBJ2-7, with 7 bases identical to TRBD2. The CDR3 is made up of 12 amino acids. The V and J ends lost 6 bases and 6 bases, in that order; junction bases with no gene match: 5. Germline CDR1 and CDR2: MDHEN and SYDVKM. The CDR3, as DNA: TGTGCCAGCAGCGACGGCGGGAGCGAGCAGTACTTC. Protein: CASSDGGSEQYF.

The J gene is TRBJ1-6, the V gene TRBV13; D perhaps matches TRBD1 (6 bases). This CDR3 is 14 amino acids long. V lost 5 bases, J lost 10 bases, and 15 bases lay in between. Germline V lookup: CDR1 PRHDT, CDR2 FYEKMQ (reference sequence). The CDR3 nucleotides are TGTGCCAGCAGCCCAAGGGGGTCGCGGTCACCCCTCCACTTT. The encoded protein is CASSPRGSRSPLHF.

The chain employs TRBV6-6 and TRBJ1-1; possible D gene TRBD1, 6 bases. This CDR3 comprises 14 residues. The germline CDR1 and CDR2 sequences are MNHNY and SVGAGI (reference sequence). The germline V and J ends were trimmed by 2 bases and 4 bases, with 11 bases remaining between them. Here the CDR3 DNA reads TGTGCCAGCAGTTACGGAGGGGGGAGCACTGAAGCTTTCTTT. Translated: CASSYGGGSTEAFF.

The CDR3 loop reads CASSPLGMGANSPLHF. The CDR3, as DNA: TGTGCCAGCTCACCGCTCGGGATGGGGGCGAATTCACCCCTCCACTTT. The chain is built from TRBV18 and TRBJ1-6; D is possibly TRBD1 (6 bases). Germline values: CDR1 KGHSH, CDR2 LQKENI. V gave up 3 bases and J gave up 7 bases, with 16 bases separating them. The CDR3 runs to 16 residues.

In the case of this clonotype: Sequence at one end of the junction differs from germline and may be a read error. The genes are TRBV4-3 and TRBJ2-1; D is unresolved. Germline V lookup: CDR1 LGHNA, CDR2 YSLEER. The CDR3 contains 14 residues. The CDR3 bases are TGCGCCAGCAGCCAAGATTTACTTACCAATGTGCAGTTCTTC. This translates into CASSQDLLTNVQFF.

The gene calls are TRBV25-1 and TRBJ2-1, with D perhaps TRBD2 (6 bases). V lost 6 bases, J lost 4 bases, and 13 bases lay in between. The CDR3 has 14 residues. The germline CDR1 and CDR2 sequences are MGHDK and SYGVNS. CDR3 in amino acids: CASRQTSRYNEQFF. As DNA, the CDR3 is TGTGCCAGCAGACAGACTAGTCGGTACAATGAGCAGTTCTTC.